The 10 T cell receptor beta chains given below trace back to one sample, sequenced in a study of blood T cell repertoires in COVID-19. The method was immunoSEQ multiplex PCR; TCRdb's version includes in-frame clones alone and lacks a portion of them. Counted here are nearly 55,000 clones, about three quarters occurring once; the ten biggest clones make up under 15%. Sequencing was done on a sample of peripheral blood. All receptors come from a human donor with active or convalescent COVID-19. The donor label of this sample is uncertain.

The rearrangement links TRBV15 to TRBJ1-2; a weak D match, TRBD1 (5 bases). Trimming shortened V by 5 bases and J by 1 base, and 8 bases separated the two germline ends. In germline, CDR1 is LNHNV, CDR2 YYDKDF (reference sequence). This CDR3 is 13 amino acids long. In DNA form, the CDR3 reads TGTGCCACCAGCGGTCAGGGTAACTATGGCTACACCTTC. This sequence encodes CATSGQGNYGYTF.

V gene TRBV6-6 combines with J gene TRBJ2-5; 11 positions agree with TRBD2. There are 15 residues in the CDR3. CDR1 is MNHNY and CDR2 is SVGAGI in the germline V gene (reference sequence). V lost 6 bases and J lost 5; bases outside the gene matches: 8. The CDR3 region is CASRPLLAGDETQYF. CDR3 nucleotide sequence: TGTGCCAGCAGGCCTCTACTAGCGGGAGACGAGACCCAGTACTTC.

The rearrangement links TRBV5-1 to TRBJ2-7; 11 positions match TRBD1. This CDR3 has 14 residues. Germline trimming cut 3 bases from V and 6 bases from J; bases unmatched to any gene: 5. Germline V CDR1 and CDR2: SGHRS, YFSETQ. CDR3: CASSSRDRGVEQYF. CDR3 in DNA: TGCGCCAGCAGCTCCCGGGACAGGGGGGTCGAGCAGTACTTC. Complete variable domain (other parts from reference TRBV5-1 and TRBJ2-7): KAGVTQTPRYLIKTRGQQVTLSCSPISGHRSVSWYQQTPGQGLQFLFEYFSETQRNKGNFPGRFSGRQFSNSRSEMNVSTLELGDSALYLCASSSRDRGVEQYFGPGTRLTVT.

The chain is built from TRBV18 and TRBJ2-7; D remains unclear. Trimming took off 5 bases at V and 0 bases at J, with 11 bases between the two ends. Germline V gene lookup returns CDR1 KGHSH and CDR2 LQKENI. The CDR3 loop spans 14 amino acids. The CDR3 DNA reads as TGTGCCAGCTCAGAAGATCTAAGCTCCTACGAGCAGTACTTC. Residues: CASSEDLSSYEQYF.

The chain is built from TRBV4-2 and TRBJ2-7; the match to TRBD1 covers 8 bases. Germline V CDR1 and CDR2: LGHNA, YNFKEQ. V dropped 4 bases and J dropped 6; count of bases not matched to a gene: 8. The CDR3 is 14 residues long. CDR3 region: CASSPAGQASEQYF. DNA for the CDR3: TGTGCCAGCAGCCCGGCGGGACAGGCAAGCGAGCAGTACTTC.

This clone was seen a few times. The CDR3 bases are TGTGCCTCCGGCCAGCGGGGCGTGTGGGACACTGAAGCTTTCTTT. Translation gives CASGQRGVWDTEAFF. The J gene is TRBJ1-1, the V gene TRBV27; TRBD1 is a possible D gene (5 bases). V was clipped by 11 bases and J by 3 bases, with 22 bases between them. This CDR3 is built from 15 residues. The germline CDR1 and CDR2 sequences are MNHEY and SMNVEV (reference sequence).

The chain carries TRBV24-1 and TRBJ2-1, with TRBD1 identical over 8 bases. This CDR3 contains 15 residues. Germline CDR1 is KGHDR and CDR2 is SFDVKD. J was trimmed by 10 bases and V by 6 bases; bases with no gene match: 13. The CDR3, as DNA: TGTGCCACCAGTCTAACCCCAGGGGGCCTCGGGGAGCAGTTCTTC. Its protein is CATSLTPGGLGEQFF.

This chain connects TRBV20-1 to TRBJ2-7; D uncertain. This CDR3 has 13 residues. Trimming stripped 3 bases from V and 6 bases from J, with 15 bases between. The germline V gene encodes CDR1 DFQATT and CDR2 SNEGSKA (reference sequence). Written as DNA, the CDR3 is TGCAGTGCTAGTGGCACTCCTACTACCGAGCAGTACTTC. Amino acid sequence: CSASGTPTTEQYF.

This chain links TRBV7-2 with TRBJ2-5; TRBD1 matches 10 bases. The junction had 17 bases not matched to a gene; V was cut back by 5 bases and J by 2 bases. Germline V CDR1 and CDR2: SGHTA, FQGNSA. There are 19 residues in the CDR3. This CDR3 reads CASSPTPPGQGIAQETQYF. DNA of the CDR3: TGTGCCAGCAGCCCCACTCCCCCGGGACAGGGGATCGCTCAAGAGACCCAGTACTTC.

The chain recombines TRBV11-2 with TRBJ2-3; 8 nucleotides align to TRBD2. The CDR3 consists of 20 residues. CDR1 is SGHAT and CDR2 is FQNNGV in the germline V gene. The junction had 19 bases not matched to a gene; V was cut back by 0 bases and J by 5 bases. CDR3 region: CASSLDKGGSGRVVGDTQYF. The DNA for the CDR3 is TGTGCCAGCAGCTTAGATAAGGGGGGGAGCGGGAGAGTAGTGGGAGATACGCAGTATTTT.